One TCR beta chain is described in this entry. The data derive from a study of blood T cell repertoires in COVID-19. Study-wide background: Samples taken during acute and convalescent COVID-19 were collected in the United States, Italy and Spain. Sources were T cells, B-cell-depleted T cells, or PBMCs; the material itself was cDNA or gDNA.

Per the original data handling: It was from reference gene primer amplification that nucleated cell counts were estimated. The repertoire was sequenced with immunoSEQ multiplex PCR; TCRdb's copy has only in-frame clones and lacks some. That table gives V, J and clone size, and the DNA gave D and trimming. The sample holds about 49,000 clones; about 85% are singletons and the top ten take approximately 14%. This clonotype was sampled from a human donor in a cohort sampled during active COVID-19. The sample was peripheral blood.

CDR3 coding DNA: TGCGCCAGCAGCGAACGGGCCGGGACAGGGGGCAGATCTGGAAATTCACCCCTCCACTTT. Protein product: CASSERAGTGGRSGNSPLHF. The rearrangement uses TRBV4-1 and TRBJ1-6; 12 bases map to TRBD1. V dropped 5 bases and J dropped 7; count of bases not matched to a gene: 18. The CDR3 contains 20 residues. Looked up from germline, CDR1 is MGHRA and CDR2 is YSYEKL.